This T cell receptor beta chain was documented in a study of regulatory T cells in long-lasting Graves disease. Broader study findings: Compared with new cases, persistent Graves' patients showed reduced TCR diversity.

CDR3 regions were amplified by Arm-PCR using iRepertoire HTBI primers to build TCR beta libraries. TCRdb redid the calling of the multiplex PCR reads with MiXCR, one entry per CDR3 protein. The sample consists of 350,000 to 450,000 distinct CDR3 sequences, 12% of them appearing once. The CDR3 loop spans 15 amino acids. CDR1 and CDR2 (germline): KGHSH, LQKENI. Deletions cut 4 bases from V and 7 bases from J, with 18 bases between. There are many counts of this clonotype. Its specificity is unknown. The time point here: newly diagnosed GD, antithyroid drugs for less than 3 months. Generation of the TCR library employed RNA extracted from PBMCs. This sample was also put to use in a study of T cells in Graves' hyperthyroidism and ophthalmopathy. From that second work: For the diagnoses, clinical symptoms, serum thyroxine and TRAb, thyroid ultrasound and orbital computed tomography were used. By a 13 V-J model, ophthalmopathy was set apart from stable hyperthyroidism.

The sequenced sample was peripheral blood mononuclear cells (PBMCs), obtained at new diagnosis, from a patient treated with antithyroid drugs. The rearrangement links TRBV18 to TRBJ2-3; maybe TRBD2 (6 bases). This clonotype was obtained from a woman aged 18-29 years with Graves disease. The CDR3 nucleotides read TGTGCCAGCTCACAAAACGGGGAGGCATTTAATACGCAGTATTTT. Protein product: CASSQNGEAFNTQYF. Full variable domain (remainder filled in from reference TRBV18 and TRBJ2-3): NAGVMQNPRHLVRRRGQEARLRCSPMKGHSHVYWYRQLPEEGLKFMVYLQKENIIDESGMPKERFSAEFPKEGPSILRIQQVVRGDSAAYFCASSQNGEAFNTQYFGPGTRLTVL.